This passage covers 2 T cell receptor beta chains from one sample sequenced in a study of T cell responses to AZD1222 COVID-19 vaccine. Repertoires were generated with immunoSEQ multiplex PCR, while TCRdb's copy carries only in-frame clones and drops some. This sample has approximately 140,000 clones, with roughly 90% found just once. The material sequenced was peripheral blood, taken 28 days after the second AZD1222 dose. These receptors were collected from an adult who received the AZD1222 COVID-19 vaccine.

The chain employs TRBV28 and TRBJ2-7; D remains unclear. Germline V gives CDR1 MDHEN, CDR2 SYDVKM. Trimming took 6 bases from V and 3 from J, leaving 21 bases between them. The CDR3 extends over 16 amino acids. CDR3 region: CASSFSLEQRDYEQYF. The CDR3 DNA is TGTGCCAGCAGCTTTAGTTTGGAGCAGCGAGACTACGAGCAGTACTTC. The full variable domain, completed using reference TRBV28 and TRBJ2-7, is DVKVTQSSRYLVKRTGEKVFLECVQDMDHENMFWYRQDPGLGLRLIYFSYDVKMKEKGDIPEGYSVSREKKERFSLILESASTNQTSMYLCASSFSLEQRDYEQYFGPGTRLTVT.

The chain combines TRBV19 with TRBJ2-6, with 9 bases aligning to TRBD2. Unmatched junction bases numbered 5, after V lost 7 bases and J lost 4 bases. Germline V lookup: CDR1 LNHDA, CDR2 SQIVND (reference sequence). CDR3 length equals 15 residues. This chain's CDR3 is CASKAGGSGANVLTF. The DNA for the CDR3 is TGTGCCAGTAAGGCGGGAGGGTCCGGGGCCAACGTCCTGACTTTC.